Listed here are 23 T cell receptor beta chains from one sample, sequenced in a study of blood T cell repertoires in COVID-19. Some clones are missing from TCRdb's copy, which holds only in-frame ones; the method was immunoSEQ multiplex PCR. The table lists a few hundred thousand clones, around 89% of them singletons. Specimen: peripheral blood. The receptor source for this set is a woman aged 40-49 years who had recovered from COVID-19.

The CDR3 nucleotides are TGTGCCATCAGGACCTCGGCGGCTAGCGGGTCAAGCTCCTACAATGAGCAGTTCTTC. Translation: CAIRTSAASGSSSYNEQFF. This chain joins TRBV10-3 and TRBJ2-1, with 8 bases fitting TRBD2. J lost 0 bases, V lost 6 bases, and 16 bases had no gene match. The CDR3 totals 19 residues. CDR1 is ENHRY, CDR2 SYGVKD, per germline.

This sequence joins TRBV12-3 or TRBV12-4 and TRBJ2-2, with 7 bases that match TRBD2. The V and J ends lost 8 bases and 5 bases, in that order; junction bases with no gene match: 5. The CDR3 consists of 13 residues. In nucleotides, the CDR3 is TGTGCCAGCCGACTAGCACCGACCGGGGAGCTGTTTTTT. Amino acid sequence: CASRLAPTGELFF.

The CDR3, as DNA: TGTGCCAGTAGTATAGGGGGGACTAGCGGGATGCGCACAGATACGCAGTATTTT. Translation gives CASSIGGTSGMRTDTQYF. The rearrangement links TRBV19 to TRBJ2-3, with TRBD2 matching over 13 bases. CDR1 LNHDA and CDR2 SQIVND come from the germline V gene (reference sequence). The CDR3 is 18 amino acids. Trimming took 1 base from V and 1 from J; bases not matched to a gene: 5.

The chain joins TRBV11-2 to TRBJ1-2; TRBD1 might be the D (5 bases). The CDR3 runs 14 residues. Trimming shortened V by 5 bases and J by 3 bases, and 13 bases separated the two germline ends. Germline V gene sequence: CDR1 SGHAT, CDR2 FQNNGV. CDR3 DNA sequence: TGTGCCAGCAGCCCCCGGGGGGTCTACTATGGCTACACCTTC. This translates into CASSPRGVYYGYTF.

V is TRBV6-5 and J is TRBJ2-7; TRBD1 aligns across 8 bases. Germline CDR1 is MNHEY and CDR2 is SVGAGI. The V segment lost 10 bases and the J segment 0 bases; nucleotides outside the gene matches: 5. The CDR3 totals 13 residues. CDR3 region: CAIQGANSYEQYF. The CDR3 nucleotides are TGTGCCATCCAGGGGGCTAACTCCTACGAGCAGTACTTC.

The chain has TRBV6-5 and TRBJ1-1, with no clear D. The CDR3 spans 13 residues. CDR1 is MNHEY and CDR2 is SVGAGI in the germline V gene. V was pared by 6 bases and J by 1 base, with 9 bases between. This CDR3 reads CASRGTANTEAFF. Here the CDR3 DNA reads TGTGCCAGCAGGGGTACAGCGAACACTGAAGCTTTCTTT.

This rearrangement joins TRBV6-5 to TRBJ2-1, with a possible D match to TRBD1 (5 bases). Germline V CDR1 and CDR2: MNHEY, SVGAGI. This CDR3 is built from 13 residues. Trimming took 2 bases from V and 8 from J, leaving 10 bases between them. The CDR3 reads CASSYPGYYEQFF. CDR3 sequence (DNA): TGTGCCAGCAGTTACCCAGGGTACTATGAGCAGTTCTTC.

The chain joins TRBV18 to TRBJ1-1, with 7 positions matching TRBD1. The germline CDR1 and CDR2 sequences are KGHSH and LQKENI. CDR3 length equals 13 residues. Trimming removed 6 bases from V and 1 base from J; junction bases left unmatched: 2. This CDR3 reads CASSRDRNTEAFF. In DNA form, the CDR3 reads TGTGCCAGCTCCAGGGACAGGAACACTGAAGCTTTCTTT.

This rearrangement joins TRBV5-4 to TRBJ2-7; perhaps TRBD1 as D (5 bases). V was pared by 4 bases and J by 7 bases, with 18 bases between. The germline gives CDR1 SGHNT, CDR2 YYREEE (reference sequence). This CDR3 comprises 14 residues. DNA for the CDR3: TGTGCCAGCAGCCCGGACAACCGAGACCGGGAGCAGTACTTC. This codes for CASSPDNRDREQYF.

This clone has a single count. This sequence joins TRBV27 and TRBJ2-7, with 7 bases identical to TRBD2. This CDR3 contains 14 residues. From germline, CDR1 is MNHEY and CDR2 SMNVEV (reference sequence). V was clipped by 6 bases and J by 3 bases; unmatched bases: 8. CDR3 in amino acids: CASRRAGPLYEQYF. The DNA of the CDR3 is TGTGCCAGCAGGCGAGCGGGACCCCTCTACGAGCAGTACTTC.

J is TRBJ2-1 and V is TRBV30; the match to TRBD2 covers 9 bases. CDR1 is GTSNPN and CDR2 is SVGIG in the germline V gene (reference sequence). V lost 2 bases and J lost 12; bases outside the gene matches: 5. This CDR3 contains 12 residues. CDR3 region: CAWSRGRVGQFF. The CDR3 DNA sequence: TGTGCCTGGAGTCGCGGGAGGGTGGGGCAGTTCTTC.

This clone was detected only once. V and J are TRBV11-2 and TRBJ2-1, with 9 bases aligning to TRBD2. Per germline, CDR1 SGHAT and CDR2 FQNNGV. Trimming at V came to 5 bases and at J to 7 bases, leaving 9 bases not matched to a gene. The CDR3 is 15 amino acids. CDR3 loop: CASSQSGTSMNEQFF. CDR3 DNA: TGTGCCAGCAGCCAATCAGGGACTAGCATGAATGAGCAGTTCTTC.

V is TRBV11-3 and J is TRBJ2-2, with D possibly TRBD1 on 5 matching bases. Germline V lookup: CDR1 SGHNT, CDR2 YENEEA. The CDR3 has 15 amino acids. V was clipped by 5 bases and J by 1 base, with 11 bases between them. This CDR3 reads CASSNRQKNTGELFF. In DNA, the CDR3 is TGTGCCAGCAGCAATCGACAGAAGAACACCGGGGAGCTGTTTTTT.

The chain employs TRBV4-2 and TRBJ1-2, with D unclear. The CDR3 length is 14 residues. CDR1 and CDR2 (germline): LGHNA, YNFKEQ. V was trimmed by 0 bases and J by 4 bases, leaving 9 bases between them. The CDR3 loop reads CASSQEQNPYGYTF. CDR3 DNA sequence: TGTGCCAGCAGCCAAGAACAGAACCCCTATGGCTACACCTTC.

This rearrangement joins TRBV30 to TRBJ2-2; possibly TRBD1 for D (6 bases). The CDR3 has 14 residues. Germline-derived CDR1 and CDR2 are GTSNPN and SVGIG (reference sequence). Trimming shortened V by 2 bases and J by 4 bases, and 11 bases separated the two germline ends. The CDR3 spells CAWSSGTTTGELFF. The CDR3 DNA follows: TGTGCCTGGAGTTCGGGGACAACCACCGGGGAGCTGTTTTTT.

Here the CDR3 reads CASSFLPLSGANVLTF. The CDR3 region has the DNA TGTGCCAGCAGTTTCCTACCCCTCTCTGGGGCCAACGTCCTGACTTTC. The chain has TRBV27 and TRBJ2-6; D ambiguous. There are 16 residues in the CDR3. Trimming shortened V by 3 bases and J by 0 bases, and 9 bases separated the two germline ends. The germline CDR1 and CDR2 sequences are MNHEY and SMNVEV (reference sequence).

In this sample, this clone turned up once. The chain couples TRBV11-2 to TRBJ2-2, with D possibly matching TRBD1 (6 bases). V lost 5 bases, J lost 0 bases, and 13 bases lay in between. Germline CDR1 SGHAT, CDR2 FQNNGV. This CDR3 contains 16 residues. The CDR3 DNA follows: TGTGCCAGCAGCACCGGGACACTTGCGAACACCGGGGAGCTGTTTTTT. It yields the protein CASSTGTLANTGELFF. The whole variable domain, filled in from reference TRBV11-2 and TRBJ2-2, reads EAGVAQSPRYKIIEKRQSVAFWCNPISGHATLYWYQQILGQGPKLLIQFQNNGVVDDSQLPKDRFSAERLKGVDSTLKIQPAKLEDSAVYLCASSTGTLANTGELFFGEGSRLTVL.

This clone was counted a few times. The chain uses TRBV10-3 and TRBJ2-7, with a possible D match to TRBD2 (5 bases). The length of the CDR3 is 14 residues. CDR1 is ENHRY, CDR2 SYGVKD, per germline. Trimming pared 2 bases from V and 0 bases from J, leaving 8 bases between. The CDR3 here is CAISEDYPSYEQYF. DNA for the CDR3: TGTGCCATCAGTGAGGACTACCCCTCCTACGAGCAGTACTTC.

The chain has TRBV5-5 and TRBJ2-3; 10 nucleotides agree with TRBD2. The CDR3 covers 15 residues. Germline CDR1 SGHKS, CDR2 YYEKEE (reference sequence). V was clipped by 7 bases and J by 6 bases; unmatched bases: 11. As DNA, the CDR3 is TGTGCCAGCCCTACCCCAGCGGGAGGGCCGGATACGCAGTATTTT. It encodes CASPTPAGGPDTQYF.

This chain joins TRBV6-2 or TRBV6-3 and TRBJ2-7; no reliable D call. V was trimmed by 5 bases and J by 3 bases, leaving 14 bases between them. The CDR3 runs 14 residues. Germline V gene sequence: CDR1 MNHEY, CDR2 SVGEGT. The CDR3 DNA sequence: TGTGCCAGCAGTCCCGGCAGGCAGATCTACGAGCAGTACTTC. Translation: CASSPGRQIYEQYF.

The chain joins TRBV12-3 or TRBV12-4 to TRBJ2-1, with 7 bases aligning to TRBD1. J was trimmed by 9 bases and V by 7 bases; bases with no gene match: 9. CDR3 length: 13 amino acids. The CDR3 nucleotides are TGTGCCAGCACCCTAGGGGGCAGGGGTGAGCAGTTCTTC. Translation: CASTLGGRGEQFF.

The chain links TRBV3-1 (or the pseudogene TRBV3-2) to TRBJ1-2; D possibly corresponds to TRBD1 (6 bases). This CDR3 comprises 17 residues. V was trimmed by 2 bases and J by 3 bases, leaving 19 bases between them. CDR1 and CDR2 from the germline V gene are LGHDT and YNNKEL (reference sequence). The CDR3 DNA reads as TGTGCCAGCAGCCAATCCGGGGGGCGCGGGTTTCACTATGGCTACACCTTC. Its protein is CASSQSGGRGFHYGYTF.

This chain uses TRBV5-6 with TRBJ2-1; tentative D call: TRBD1 (5 bases). The CDR3 is 15 amino acids. V lost 0 bases and J lost 6, with 13 bases in between. CDR1 is SGHDT, CDR2 YYEEEE, per germline. In nucleotides, the CDR3 is TGTGCCAGCAGCTTGGGTGGGGCTTCATTCAATGAGCAGTTCTTC. Translation gives CASSLGGASFNEQFF.